What follows describes a single TCR beta chain. The antigen is not known. These data come from a study of cytomegalovirus exposure and HLA in healthy donors. Findings and limits, study-wide: Overall, about 160 TCR beta chains were annotated as cytomegalovirus-associated.

The CDR3 loop spans 13 amino acids. V was cut by 1 base and J by 7 bases, with 5 bases left in between. Germline CDR1 reads MNHNS; CDR2 reads SASEGT. 13 Jbeta primers and 60 Vbeta primers were used for the PCR. This table comes from immunoSEQ multiplex PCR, and its TCRdb copy is limited to in-frame clones, with some not included. The sample records 200,000 to 250,000 clones, over 65% being singletons. The sample consisted of PBMCs. The genes are TRBV6-1 and TRBJ1-6; no reliable D call. This sequence originates from a woman aged 60-70 years in good health and CMV-seropositive. The CDR3 here is CASSEVENSPLHF. The CDR3 nucleotides are TGTGCCAGCAGTGAAGTTGAGAATTCACCCCTCCACTTT.